Listed below are T cell receptor beta chains from one sample, sequenced in a study of CD4 T cells in relation to SARS-CoV-2 and coronaviruses. The antigens these receptors bind are not known. Assay: immunoSEQ multiplex PCR; the TCRdb copy retains only in-frame clones and omits some. This sample has roughly 23,000 clones, with under 85% found just once. Sequencing was carried out using CD4+ T cells from PBMCs, cultured in vitro. The receptors here all came from a human donor in good health. CDR3s include the opening cysteine and the closing phenylalanine or tryptophan. D genes are given only for firm matches. Clone size is shown for a subset of rows, as once, few, many or a class of expanded clone.

clone_size	d_call	v_call	j_call	cdr3_length	cdr3_nt	cdr3_aa
.	.	TRBV5-4	TRBJ2-1	15	TGTGCCAGCAGCGGCGACGGGACATATCTCGATGAGCAGTTCTTC	CASSGDGTYLDEQFF
.	.	TRBV11-2	TRBJ2-5	14	TGTGCCAGCAGCTCCCAGGGGAACCAAGAGACCCAGTACTTC	CASSSQGNQETQYF
.	.	TRBV6-2/TRBV6-3	TRBJ2-7	14	TGTGCCAGCAGTTACACAGACGACTCCTACGAGCAGTACTTC	CASSYTDDSYEQYF
.	.	TRBV28	TRBJ1-3	15	TGTGCCAGCAGTTCACCGGGACCGCGCAGGCACACCATATATTTT	CASSSPGPRRHTIYF
.	TRBD1	TRBV11-2	TRBJ1-4	14	TGTGCCAGCAACAGGACAGGCACTAATGAAAAACTGTTTTTT	CASNRTGTNEKLFF
.	TRBD1	TRBV6-6	TRBJ1-4	17	TGTGCCAGCAGTCAGGGTAGGGAGGGGGCGTTTAATGAAAAACTGTTTTTT	CASSQGREGAFNEKLFF
.	.	TRBV5-4	TRBJ2-5	14	TGTGCCAGCAGCCACCGGGACTACCAAGAGACCCAGTACTTC	CASSHRDYQETQYF
.	TRBD2	TRBV6-5	TRBJ2-7	15	TGTGCCAGCAGTCCCATAGCGGGAGTCTCCTACGAGCAGTACTTC	CASSPIAGVSYEQYF
.	.	TRBV28	TRBJ1-4	14	TGTGCCAGCAGGGAGGTGGGGCTTAATGAAAAACTGTTTTTT	CASREVGLNEKLFF
.	.	TRBV7-6	TRBJ2-2	15	TGTGCCAGCAGCTTAGTTGGCAGCTACACCGGGGAGCTGTTTTTT	CASSLVGSYTGELFF
.	.	TRBV9	TRBJ2-5	14	TGTGCCAGCAGCGCCGGGAGAGGCCAAGAGACCCAGTACTTC	CASSAGRGQETQYF
.	TRBD1	TRBV2	TRBJ1-4	21	TGTGCCAGCAGCCTATTCAACCCCGAGCCGGGGACAGTTTACGAAAATGAAAAACTGTTTTTT	CASSLFNPEPGTVYENEKLFF
.	.	TRBV3-1/TRBV3-2	TRBJ1-2	15	TGTGCCAGCAGCCAAGGCGGAGGGGAAAGGGGCGGCTACACCTTC	CASSQGGGERGGYTF
.	TRBD2	TRBV9	TRBJ2-1	15	TGTGCCAGCAGCATAGCGGGAGGCACCTACAATGAGCAGTTCTTC	CASSIAGGTYNEQFF
.	TRBD1	TRBV11-2	TRBJ1-2	17	TGTGCCAGCAGCCCCCAGCCCCCGGACAGGGCCAACTATGGCTACACCTTC	CASSPQPPDRANYGYTF
.	TRBD2	TRBV6-5	TRBJ2-7	14	TGTGCCAGCAGGGTTAGCGGGGCCTCCTACGAGCAGTACTTC	CASRVSGASYEQYF
.	.	TRBV19	TRBJ2-3	14	TGTGCCAGTAGTATTCGGGGAGAGCCAGATACGCAGTATTTT	CASSIRGEPDTQYF
.	.	TRBV6-6	TRBJ2-5	15	TGTGCCAGCAGTCCCTCGTTAGCCTCCCTCGGGACCCAGTACTTC	CASSPSLASLGTQYF
.	TRBD2	TRBV7-3	TRBJ2-3	15	TGTGCCAGCAGCTTATTAGCGGGAGGAGCAGATACGCAGTATTTT	CASSLLAGGADTQYF
.	.	TRBV30	TRBJ2-5	13	TGTGCCTGGAGTGGGGACCCTCGAGGGACCCAGTACTTC	CAWSGDPRGTQYF
.	.	TRBV11-2	TRBJ1-1	15	TGTGCCAGCACCCCCGGTCAGGGTTTGGACACTGAAGCTTTCTTT	CASTPGQGLDTEAFF
few	.	TRBV9	TRBJ2-2	14	TGTGCCAGCAGCGAGCAGCCGAACACCGGGGAGCTGTTTTTT	CASSEQPNTGELFF
.	TRBD2	TRBV11-2	TRBJ2-7	17	TGTGCCAGCAGCAAGGGACTAGCGGGGGGATACTCCTACGAGCAGTACTTC	CASSKGLAGGYSYEQYF
.	TRBD2	TRBV28	TRBJ2-3	16	TGTGCCAGCAGTTTAATTAGCGGGATTAGCACAGATACGCAGTATTTT	CASSLISGISTDTQYF
.	.	TRBV30	TRBJ1-3	13	TGTGCCTGGAGTGTCGGGGCTGGAAACACCATATATTTT	CAWSVGAGNTIYF
.	.	TRBV11-2	TRBJ2-2	17	TGTGCCAGCAGCTCCCCCAGGGGCGGGAGTGGTACCGGGGAGCTGTTTTTT	CASSSPRGGSGTGELFF
once	TRBD1	TRBV5-1	TRBJ1-6	13	TGCGCCAGCAGCCCGGGACAGAGAGAACCCCTCCACTTT	CASSPGQREPLHF
.	.	TRBV7-9	TRBJ1-1	11	TGTGCCAGCAGCTCCACCACTGAAGCTTTCTTT	CASSSTTEAFF
.	TRBD2	TRBV9	TRBJ2-3	14	TGTGCCAGCAGCGTGGGACTAGCGTTAGATACGCAGTATTTT	CASSVGLALDTQYF